The T cell receptor (beta chain) under discussion was sequenced for a study of CD8+ T cells in alopecia areata. Following RNA extraction, reverse transcription yielded cDNA that acted as the sequencing template. TCRdb's copy holds only in-frame clones and misses some; the assay was immunoSEQ multiplex PCR. The sample shows about 150,000 clones, approximately 56% of them seen only once. Per the germline V gene, CDR1 is MNHEY and CDR2 is SVGAGI. V was shortened by 6 bases and J by 5 bases, with 16 bases between the two germline ends. The CDR3 contains 14 residues. PBMC-derived CD4+ and CD8+ T cells were sorted.

The specimen was CD8+ T cells sorted from blood. The receptor's source is a human donor in good health. V and J are TRBV6-5 and TRBJ2-5; D is perhaps TRBD1 (5 bases). As DNA, the CDR3 is TGTGCCAGCAGGGATCAATCGGCAGGGGAGACCCAGTACTTC. Amino acid sequence: CASRDQSAGETQYF.